A single sample is the source of the 14 T cell receptor beta chains below, sequenced in a study of T cell responses to AZD1222 COVID-19 vaccine. The assay was immunoSEQ multiplex PCR, and TCRdb's table has in-frame clones only and misses some. The sample has about 50,000 clones, around 85% seen once. The sequenced sample was peripheral blood, obtained on day 0 of MenACWY control vaccination. The receptor source for this set is an adult in good health.

The chain joins TRBV28 to TRBJ2-7; TRBD1 matches 8 bases. This CDR3 is built from 14 residues. With 7 bases clipped from V and 6 bases from J, the junction kept 11 bases outside the gene matches. Germline assignment: CDR1 MDHEN and CDR2 SYDVKM. CDR3 residues: CASNPPGQAAEQYF. As DNA, the CDR3 is TGTGCCAGCAACCCCCCGGGACAGGCGGCCGAGCAGTACTTC.

The chain couples TRBV6-1 to TRBJ2-1; perhaps TRBD2 as D (6 bases). V was pared by 2 bases and J by 5 bases, with 16 bases between. Germline V gene lookup returns CDR1 MNHNS and CDR2 SASEGT. CDR3 length: 16 amino acids. In DNA, the CDR3 is TGTGCCAGCAGTGAACTCCTGGGGGGTTCCGACAATGAGCAGTTCTTC. It yields the protein CASSELLGGSDNEQFF.

J is TRBJ2-7 and V is TRBV19; a weak D match, TRBD2 (6 bases). V lost 4 bases and J 6 bases, leaving 22 bases between the germline ends. CDR1 LNHDA and CDR2 SQIVND come from the germline V gene (reference sequence). This CDR3 has 16 amino acids. CDR3 in amino acids: CASSTALRRRGGEQYF. Written as DNA, the CDR3 is TGTGCCAGTAGTACGGCCCTACGGCGGAGGGGAGGCGAGCAGTACTTC.

The rearrangement joins TRBV7-8 to TRBJ1-5; unclear D gene. Germline V CDR1 and CDR2: SGHVS, FQNEAQ. V dropped 5 bases and J dropped 6 bases, with 17 bases sitting between them. There are 15 residues in the CDR3. CDR3 loop: CASSQIDGVGQPQHF. CDR3 sequence (DNA): TGTGCCAGCAGCCAAATAGACGGCGTAGGTCAGCCCCAGCATTTT.

The V gene is TRBV28, the J gene TRBJ2-7; 7 positions agree with TRBD2. Germline assignment: CDR1 MDHEN and CDR2 SYDVKM. This CDR3 is built from 16 residues. V lost 3 bases to trimming and J lost 7 bases; unmatched junction nucleotides: 15. In DNA, the CDR3 is TGTGCCAGCAGTTTGGGGGGAGGGATAACAGCAGGGGAGCAGTACTTC. It yields the protein CASSLGGGITAGEQYF.

This chain links TRBV30 with TRBJ2-2; D gene unclear. Germline CDR1 is GTSNPN and CDR2 is SVGIG (reference sequence). The CDR3 contains 13 residues. Between the trimmed V and J ends, which lost 3 bases and 5 bases, there was a span of 10 bases. The CDR3 bases are TGTGCCTGGAGGCCGGATGTTACCGGGGAGCTGTTTTTT. Translation: CAWRPDVTGELFF.

The genes are TRBV28 and TRBJ1-2; no clear D. CDR1 and CDR2 from the germline V gene are MDHEN and SYDVKM. The CDR3 contains 16 residues. Trimming pared 2 bases from V and 8 bases from J, leaving 21 bases between. In DNA form, the CDR3 reads TGTGCCAGCAGTTTAACCAAACTAGGAACGCAGAAAGGCTACACCTTC. Translated: CASSLTKLGTQKGYTF.

J is TRBJ1-1 and V is TRBV10-1, with D perhaps matching TRBD1 (6 bases). Deletions cut 4 bases from V and 8 bases from J, with 11 bases between. CDR1 and CDR2 from the germline V gene are WNHNN and SYGVQD (reference sequence). The CDR3 has 12 residues. The CDR3: CASSGVTGEAFF. CDR3 DNA: TGCGCCAGCAGTGGAGTTACAGGGGAAGCTTTCTTT.

The gene calls are TRBV21-1 and TRBJ2-5; the table assigns TRBD1, which was not confirmed against the DNA. TRBV21-1 is a documented pseudogene. CDR3 size: 17 residues. The CDR3 sequence is CASSKARDSRNQETQYF. The CDR3 DNA reads as TGTGCCAGCAGCAAAGCGAGGGACAGTCGAAACCAAGAGACCCAGTACTTC.

This chain links TRBV7-2 with TRBJ1-5; the match to TRBD1 covers 7 bases. V lost 1 base to trimming and J lost 5 bases; unmatched junction nucleotides: 5. This CDR3 comprises 15 residues. The germline CDR1 and CDR2 sequences are SGHTA and FQGNSA. The CDR3 bases are TGTGCCAGCAGCTTAGTTGGAACAGGGGATCAGCCCCAGCATTTT. Its protein is CASSLVGTGDQPQHF.

The rearrangement links TRBV2 to TRBJ1-2, with 8 bases fitting TRBD1. This CDR3 region has 13 residues. From germline, CDR1 is SNHLY and CDR2 FYNNEI. With V trimmed by 8 bases and J by 2 bases, 4 bases remained unmatched. The CDR3 spells CASSRQGNYGYTF. CDR3 bases: TGTGCCAGCTCTCGACAGGGGAACTATGGCTACACCTTC.

The rearrangement uses TRBV4-2 and TRBJ1-6; no clear D gene. Germline CDR1 LGHNA, CDR2 YNFKEQ. This CDR3 has 16 residues. Trimming cost V 1 base and J 6 bases, with 13 bases left between them. CDR3 amino acids: CASSQVGSAGNSPLHF. CDR3 nucleotides: TGTGCCAGCAGCCAAGTGGGTTCAGCTGGTAATTCACCCCTCCACTTT.

This rearrangement joins TRBV29-1 to TRBJ2-1; 7 bases agree with TRBD2. CDR1 is SQVTM and CDR2 is ANQGSEA in the germline V gene. Germline trimming cut 5 bases from V and 7 bases from J; bases unmatched to any gene: 5. There are 12 residues in the CDR3. CDR3 loop: CSVSNSGNEQFF. The CDR3 nucleotides read TGCAGCGTTTCCAATAGCGGGAATGAGCAGTTCTTC.

The genes are TRBV28 and TRBJ2-1; TRBD2 agrees at 7 bases. After removal of 5 bases from V and 4 bases from J, the junction contained 11 bases not matched to a gene. Germline assignment: CDR1 MDHEN and CDR2 SYDVKM. CDR3 size: 16 residues. In DNA form, the CDR3 reads TGTGCCAGCAGTCCCCCCCGTAGCGGGCCTTACAATGAGCAGTTCTTC. Translation gives CASSPPRSGPYNEQFF.